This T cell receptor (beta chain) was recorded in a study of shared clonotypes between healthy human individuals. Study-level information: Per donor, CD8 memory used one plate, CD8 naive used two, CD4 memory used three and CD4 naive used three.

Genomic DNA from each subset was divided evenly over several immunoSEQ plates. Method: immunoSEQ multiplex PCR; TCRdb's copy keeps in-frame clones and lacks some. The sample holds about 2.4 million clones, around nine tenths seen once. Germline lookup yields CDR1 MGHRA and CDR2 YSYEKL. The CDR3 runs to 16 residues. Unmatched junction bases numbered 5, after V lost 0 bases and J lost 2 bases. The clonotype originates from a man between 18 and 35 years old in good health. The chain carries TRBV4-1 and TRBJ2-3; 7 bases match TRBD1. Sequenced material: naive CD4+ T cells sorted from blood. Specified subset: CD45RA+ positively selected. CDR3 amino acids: CASSQDPGQVTDTQYF. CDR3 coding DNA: TGCGCCAGCAGCCAAGATCCCGGACAGGTCACAGATACGCAGTATTTT.